These 8 T cell receptor beta chains were sequenced from one sample in a study of cytomegalovirus exposure and HLA in healthy donors. In the PCR, 60 Vbeta and 13 Jbeta primers were used. This table comes from immunoSEQ multiplex PCR, and its TCRdb copy is limited to in-frame clones, with some not included. The repertoire includes about 260,000 clones, approximately 70% of them detected once, and about 2.1% sits in the top ten. Sequences were obtained from PBMCs. These receptors were taken from a female donor in good health and CMV-seronegative.

The chain is built from TRBV11-3 and TRBJ1-4; D gene unclear. Deletions cut 5 bases from V and 7 bases from J, with 17 bases between. The CDR3 length is 15 residues. Germline CDR1 and CDR2: SGHNT and YENEEA. The CDR3 nucleotides are TGTGCCAGCAGCACAACCGGGCTCGGAGGTGAAAAACTGTTTTTT. Amino acids: CASSTTGLGGEKLFF.

About this clone itself: The same CDR3 can be traced to other DNA sequences in this sample. CDR3 region: CASSPRLAGRSTDTQYF. CDR3 nucleotide sequence: TGTGCCAGCAGTCCCAGACTAGCGGGACGGAGCACAGATACGCAGTATTTT. The rearrangement uses TRBV25-1 and TRBJ2-3; 11 nucleotides align to TRBD2. The length of the CDR3 is 17 residues. Germline CDR1 reads MGHDK; CDR2 reads SYGVNS. V lost 5 bases, J lost 0 bases, and 7 bases stayed unmatched.

V usage is TRBV6-5 and J usage is TRBJ2-2, with TRBD1 matching over 8 bases. This CDR3 has 15 residues. Germline CDR1 and CDR2: MNHEY and SVGAGI. With V trimmed by 4 bases and J by 4 bases, 5 bases remained unmatched. The CDR3 is CASSFSTGGTGELFF. The DNA for the CDR3 is TGTGCCAGCAGTTTCTCAACAGGGGGCACCGGGGAGCTGTTTTTT.

The chain uses TRBV7-2 and TRBJ2-5; 10 bases fit TRBD2. Germline trimming cut 5 bases from V and 5 bases from J; bases unmatched to any gene: 11. The germline CDR1 and CDR2 sequences are SGHTA and FQGNSA. CDR3 length: 16 amino acids. The CDR3 bases are TGTGCCAGCAGCACGCGAAGCGGGAGGGCCGGGGAGACCCAGTACTTC. Its protein product is CASSTRSGRAGETQYF. The complete variable domain, with remaining parts taken from reference TRBV7-2 and TRBJ2-5, reads GAGVSQSPSNKVTEKGKDVELRCDPISGHTALYWYRQSLGQGLEFLIYFQGNSAPDKSGLPSDRFSAERTGGSVSTLTIQRTQQEDSAVYLCASSTRSGRAGETQYFGPGTRLLVL.

This clone was seen a few times. This chain uses TRBV2 with TRBJ2-5, with 9 bases aligning to TRBD2. The CDR3 runs 16 residues. The germline gives CDR1 SNHLY, CDR2 FYNNEI. J lost 0 bases, V lost 3 bases, and 5 bases had no gene match. For the CDR3, the DNA is TGTGCCAGCAGTGACAGACTAGCGGCGTACCAAGAGACCCAGTACTTC. As protein: CASSDRLAAYQETQYF.

This clone was counted a few times. The rearrangement joins TRBV7-9 to TRBJ2-7, with unresolved D. The CDR3 spans 12 residues. The germline V gene encodes CDR1 SEHNR and CDR2 FQNEAQ (reference sequence). With 1 base removed from V and 5 bases from J, the gap between germline ends came to 6 bases. This CDR3 is CASSLESDEQYF. The CDR3 bases are TGTGCCAGCAGCTTAGAGTCGGACGAGCAGTACTTC.

This chain connects TRBV6-5 to TRBJ1-2; perhaps TRBD1 as D (5 bases). Germline CDR1 MNHEY, CDR2 SVGAGI. CDR3 size: 13 residues. With 6 bases removed from V and 4 bases from J, the gap between germline ends came to 12 bases. CDR3 DNA: TGTGCCAGCAGCCTTGGGGCAGCCTATGGCTACACCTTC. Its translation: CASSLGAAYGYTF.

The chain uses TRBV6-5 and TRBJ1-6; D is perhaps TRBD1 (6 bases). Germline V CDR1 and CDR2: MNHEY, SVGAGI. Trimming pared 4 bases from V and 5 bases from J, leaving 12 bases between. The CDR3 sequence is 15 residues long. This CDR3 is CASSFRQANNSPLHF. In nucleotides, the CDR3 is TGTGCCAGCAGTTTCCGACAGGCTAATAATTCACCCCTCCACTTT.